This T cell receptor beta chain was observed in a study of vaccination effects on CD4 cells after COVID-19. With the ViraFEST assay, the study expanded antigen-specific CD4+ T cells using viral peptide pools, then sequenced them. On roughly day 10 of culture, CD4+ T cells were separated out. PCR confirmed that the person was infected with SARS-CoV-2 between March and December 2020. Fresh IL-2-containing medium replaced half the medium on days 3 and 7. The germline V gene encodes CDR1 KGHDR and CDR2 SFDVKD. CDR3 length: 17 residues. The J segment lost 3 bases and the V segment lost 7 bases, leaving 12 bases of the junction unmatched. Repertoires were generated with immunoSEQ multiplex PCR, while TCRdb's copy carries only in-frame clones and drops some. There are more than 20,000 clones in the sample; about 80% occur only once, and roughly 37% lies in the top ten. About this clone: Its antigen is not known.

The specimen comprised CD4+ T cells from PBMCs cultured with a peptide pool, sampled before COVID-19 vaccination. The rearrangement links TRBV24-1 to TRBJ2-1; 9 bases are a match to TRBD2. The origin of this receptor is a human donor who had a prior SARS-CoV-2 infection. CDR3 DNA sequence: TGTGCCACCAGCGATAGACTAGCGGAGGTCCACTACAATGAGCAGTTCTTC. Protein product: CATSDRLAEVHYNEQFF.